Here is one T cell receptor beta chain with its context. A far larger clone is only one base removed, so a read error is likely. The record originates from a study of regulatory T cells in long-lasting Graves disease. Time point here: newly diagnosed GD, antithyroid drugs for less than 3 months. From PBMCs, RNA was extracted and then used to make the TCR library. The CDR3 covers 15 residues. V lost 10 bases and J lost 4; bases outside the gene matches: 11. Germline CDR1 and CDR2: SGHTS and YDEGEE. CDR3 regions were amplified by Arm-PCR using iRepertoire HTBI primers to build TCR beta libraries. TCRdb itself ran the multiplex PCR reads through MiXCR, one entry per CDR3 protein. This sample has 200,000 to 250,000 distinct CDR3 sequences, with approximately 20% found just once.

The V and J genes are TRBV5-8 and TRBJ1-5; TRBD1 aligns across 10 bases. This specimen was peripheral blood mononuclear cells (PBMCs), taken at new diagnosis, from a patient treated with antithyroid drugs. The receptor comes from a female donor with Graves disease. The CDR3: CARIEGDRGNQPQHF. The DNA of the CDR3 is TGTGCCCGGATCGAAGGGGACAGGGGAAATCAGCCCCAGCATTTT.